This T cell receptor (beta chain) was sequenced during a study of blood T cell repertoires in COVID-19. Study details: PBMCs, B-cell-depleted T cells, or T cells were the source of the cDNA or gDNA that made up the material.

The trim removed 6 bases at V and 1 base at J, leaving 5 bases unmatched. This CDR3 is 15 amino acids long. Germline CDR1 LNHDA, CDR2 SQIVND (reference sequence). Produced via immunoSEQ multiplex PCR; TCRdb's table is partial and in-frame only. This table holds fewer than 350,000 clones, under 95% found once. V and J are TRBV19 and TRBJ2-3; 9 bases align to TRBD2. Sequencing was done on a sample of PBMCs or T cells enriched from blood (not recorded which). The receptor was derived from a woman aged 35 to 49 with acute COVID-19. The CDR3 sequence is CASRPSGDRTDTQYF. In DNA form, the CDR3 reads TGTGCCAGTAGGCCTAGCGGGGACCGCACAGATACGCAGTATTTT.